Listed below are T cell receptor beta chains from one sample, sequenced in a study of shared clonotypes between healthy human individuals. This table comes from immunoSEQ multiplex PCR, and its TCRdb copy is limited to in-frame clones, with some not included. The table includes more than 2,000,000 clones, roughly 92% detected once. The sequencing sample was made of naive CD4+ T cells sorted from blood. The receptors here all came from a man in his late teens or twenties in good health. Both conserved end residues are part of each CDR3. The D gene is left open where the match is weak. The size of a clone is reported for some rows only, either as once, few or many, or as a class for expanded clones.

CASSPAIGAPEKLFF	TGTGCCAGCAGTCCCGCCATCGGGGCACCTGAAAAACTGTTTTTT	TRBV28	TRBJ1-4	-	-
CASSPGQAPFYGYTF	TGTGCCAGCAGTCCTGGACAGGCCCCGTTCTATGGCTACACCTTC	TRBV6-5	TRBJ1-2	-	TRBD1
CASSLRTLKETQYF	TGTGCCAGCAGCTTACGGACTCTGAAAGAGACCCAGTACTTC	TRBV7-9	TRBJ2-5	-	-
CASSPQLAFTNEQFF	TGTGCCAGCTCCCCACAATTGGCATTCACCAATGAGCAGTTCTTC	TRBV18	TRBJ2-1	-	-
CASSSGNQPQHF	TGTGCCAGCAGTTCCGGGAATCAGCCCCAGCATTTT	TRBV28	TRBJ1-5	few	-
CASSLTRRSSYNEQFF	TGTGCCAGCAGTTTAACCAGGAGAAGCTCCTACAATGAGCAGTTCTTC	TRBV28	TRBJ2-1	-	-
CASSRRGQGAYEQYF	TGTGCCAGCAGCCGAAGGGGACAGGGGGCCTACGAGCAGTACTTC	TRBV5-6	TRBJ2-7	once	TRBD1
CASSSRRLAGSYEQYF	TGTGCCAGCAGCTCCAGGAGACTAGCGGGGAGTTACGAGCAGTACTTC	TRBV27	TRBJ2-7	-	TRBD2
CASNRLAGNSYEQYF	TGTGCCAGCAACCGACTAGCGGGGAACTCCTACGAGCAGTACTTC	TRBV28	TRBJ2-7	-	TRBD2
CASSGGQGYYGYTF	TGTGCCAGCTCAGGAGGACAGGGGTACTATGGCTACACCTTC	TRBV18	TRBJ1-2	-	TRBD1
CASSLQGPTNEKLFF	TGTGCCAGCAGCTTACAGGGACCAACTAATGAAAAACTGTTTTTT	TRBV5-4	TRBJ1-4	-	-
CASSPAYYNEQFF	TGTGCCAGCTCACCAGCCTATTACAATGAGCAGTTCTTC	TRBV18	TRBJ2-1	-	-
CASSLDYAQETQYF	TGCGCCAGCAGCTTGGACTACGCTCAGGAGACCCAGTACTTC	TRBV5-1	TRBJ2-5	-	-
CASSLLILGAQETQYF	TGCGCCAGCAGCCTCCTAATACTAGGCGCGCAAGAGACCCAGTACTTC	TRBV4-1	TRBJ2-5	-	-
CASSSGQGVGYTF	TGCGCCAGCAGCTCGGGACAGGGTGTTGGCTACACCTTC	TRBV5-1	TRBJ1-2	-	TRBD1
CASSRYWDTGELFF	TGTGCCAGCAGTCGATACTGGGACACCGGGGAGCTGTTTTTT	TRBV27	TRBJ2-2	-	-
CASSEGQGGYGYTF	TGTGCCAGCAGCGAAGGACAGGGGGGATATGGCTACACCTTC	TRBV6-6	TRBJ1-2	once	TRBD1
CASSLLQGSGELFF	TGTGCCAGCAGCCTACTTCAGGGAAGCGGGGAGCTGTTTTTT	TRBV7-2	TRBJ2-2	-	-
CASKWGNQETQYF	TGTGCCAGCAAGTGGGGGAACCAAGAGACCCAGTACTTC	TRBV6-1	TRBJ2-5	-	-
CASSQGGQGAVATQYF	TGCGCCAGCAGCCAAGGCGGACAGGGGGCCGTGGCGACCCAGTACTTC	TRBV4-1	TRBJ2-5	-	TRBD1
CASSEAGTPSEQYF	TGCGCCAGCAGTGAGGCGGGGACTCCCTCCGAGCAGTACTTC	TRBV10-1	TRBJ2-7	once	-
CASSPRGRNTEAFF	TGTGCCAGCTCACCACGCGGGCGGAACACTGAAGCTTTCTTT	TRBV18	TRBJ1-1	-	-
CAISELTSGRDYEQYF	TGTGCCATCAGTGAACTGACTAGCGGGAGGGACTACGAGCAGTACTTC	TRBV10-3	TRBJ2-7	-	TRBD2
CAISESTEAFF	TGTGCCATCAGTGAGAGCACTGAAGCTTTCTTT	TRBV10-3	TRBJ1-1	few	-
CAWTATGNTIYF	TGTGCCTGGACAGCTACTGGAAACACCATATATTTT	TRBV30	TRBJ1-3	-	-
CASSDGRDRSAYEQYF	TGTGCCAGCAGCGACGGTCGGGACAGATCAGCCTACGAGCAGTACTTC	TRBV5-4	TRBJ2-7	once	TRBD1
CASSERGRGGQYGYTF	TGTGCCAGCAGTGAAAGGGGGAGGGGGGGACAGTATGGCTACACCTTC	TRBV25-1	TRBJ1-2	-	TRBD1
CASSTTGSTNEKLFF	TGTGCCAGCAGTACTACAGGGTCGACTAATGAAAAACTGTTTTTT	TRBV7-9	TRBJ1-4	once	-
CASTTASGRAGEQYF	TGTGCCAGCACTACCGCTAGCGGGAGGGCTGGTGAGCAGTACTTC	TRBV2	TRBJ2-7	-	TRBD2
CASSLTSGGSQETQYF	TGTGCCAGCAGTCTAACTAGCGGGGGGTCCCAAGAGACCCAGTACTTC	TRBV27	TRBJ2-5	-	TRBD2
CASSPGIQGGTEAFF	TGTGCCAGCTCACCGGGCATACAGGGAGGGACTGAAGCTTTCTTT	TRBV18	TRBJ1-1	-	-
CASSEPRTYSGNTIYF	TGTGCCAGCAGTGAACCTCGGACATACTCTGGAAACACCATATATTTT	TRBV2	TRBJ1-3	-	-
CATHRDTEQYF	TGTGCCACACACCGGGACACCGAGCAGTACTTC	TRBV6-6	TRBJ2-7	-	-
CASSVDLYTEAFF	TGTGCCAGCAGCGTAGATCTGTACACTGAAGCTTTCTTT	TRBV9	TRBJ1-1	-	-
CSVEGQGRGETQYF	TGCAGCGTGGAGGGACAGGGGAGAGGGGAGACCCAGTACTTC	TRBV29-1	TRBJ2-5	-	TRBD1
CASSYRVAGAEQYF	TGTGCCAGCAGTTACCGGGTAGCGGGGGCAGAGCAGTACTTC	TRBV6-6	TRBJ2-7	-	TRBD2
CASSPLNSGGAHEQFF	TGTGCCAGTAGTCCCCTTAATAGCGGGGGGGCCCATGAGCAGTTCTTC	TRBV19	TRBJ2-1	-	TRBD2
CASSDSQNNSPLHF	TGTGCCAGCAGTGACTCACAAAATAATTCACCCCTCCACTTT	TRBV6-1	TRBJ1-6	-	-
CASSLTGGPKETQYF	TGTGCCAGCAGCTTAACGGGGGGGCCAAAAGAGACCCAGTACTTC	TRBV7-9	TRBJ2-5	few	TRBD2
CAIRRDTSYEQYF	TGTGCCATCAGACGGGACACTTCCTACGAGCAGTACTTC	TRBV10-3	TRBJ2-7	-	-
CASSPGDSNQPQHF	TGCGCCAGCAGCCCCGGGGATAGCAATCAGCCCCAGCATTTT	TRBV5-1	TRBJ1-5	-	-